This TCR beta chain comes out of a study of human thymus T cells. Study-wide points: Thymic and blood repertoires appeared to show biased V and J gene usage. Related work showed strongly overlapping thymic repertoires across unrelated individuals.

The method was immunoSEQ multiplex PCR; TCRdb's version includes in-frame clones alone and lacks a portion of them. This table holds more than 70,000 clones, 90% to 97% found once. This CDR3 is 22 amino acids long. Trimming cost V 1 base and J 8 bases, with 36 bases left between them. Germline lookup yields CDR1 MDHEN and CDR2 SYDVKM. The study used thymus tissue resected during corrective heart surgery. Donors were healthy Finnish babies undergoing corrective operations for congenital heart defects. As concerns this clone: Its antigen is not known.

The specimen sequenced was thymus tissue. The receptor was isolated from a boy younger than two with a congenital heart defect but otherwise immunologically healthy. The V call is TRBV28, the J call TRBJ1-3; maybe TRBD1 (5 bases). The CDR3 region is CASSLSAALESGRRDWIDTIYF. The CDR3 DNA follows: TGTGCCAGCAGTTTATCGGCCGCCCTCGAGTCAGGGAGAAGGGATTGGATAGACACCATATATTTT.